This TCR beta chain was retrieved from a study of cytomegalovirus exposure and HLA in healthy donors. The trim removed 8 bases at V and 4 bases at J, leaving 14 bases unmatched. The CDR3 is 16 amino acids. Germline V gene sequence: CDR1 SGHTA, CDR2 FQGNSA. The study, taken as a whole, reports: Reports indicate that TCR beta sequences accurately predicted the HLA-A and HLA-B alleles of most subjects.

The study ran its PCR with 60 Vbeta and 13 Jbeta primers. Libraries were prepared by immunoSEQ multiplex PCR; TCRdb keeps only in-frame clonotypes and omits some of them. Of some 120,000 clones listed, around 78% were seen once; the top ten hold about 4.4%. As for this clone: The antigen is not known.

The material sequenced was PBMCs. The receptor comes from a man aged 55-75 years in good health and CMV-seropositive. V usage is TRBV7-2 and J usage is TRBJ2-1; TRBD2 matches at 7 bases. This chain's CDR3 is CASLSLLSGDYNEQFF. CDR3 DNA: TGTGCCAGCCTTTCCCTTTTGAGCGGGGATTACAATGAGCAGTTCTTC.